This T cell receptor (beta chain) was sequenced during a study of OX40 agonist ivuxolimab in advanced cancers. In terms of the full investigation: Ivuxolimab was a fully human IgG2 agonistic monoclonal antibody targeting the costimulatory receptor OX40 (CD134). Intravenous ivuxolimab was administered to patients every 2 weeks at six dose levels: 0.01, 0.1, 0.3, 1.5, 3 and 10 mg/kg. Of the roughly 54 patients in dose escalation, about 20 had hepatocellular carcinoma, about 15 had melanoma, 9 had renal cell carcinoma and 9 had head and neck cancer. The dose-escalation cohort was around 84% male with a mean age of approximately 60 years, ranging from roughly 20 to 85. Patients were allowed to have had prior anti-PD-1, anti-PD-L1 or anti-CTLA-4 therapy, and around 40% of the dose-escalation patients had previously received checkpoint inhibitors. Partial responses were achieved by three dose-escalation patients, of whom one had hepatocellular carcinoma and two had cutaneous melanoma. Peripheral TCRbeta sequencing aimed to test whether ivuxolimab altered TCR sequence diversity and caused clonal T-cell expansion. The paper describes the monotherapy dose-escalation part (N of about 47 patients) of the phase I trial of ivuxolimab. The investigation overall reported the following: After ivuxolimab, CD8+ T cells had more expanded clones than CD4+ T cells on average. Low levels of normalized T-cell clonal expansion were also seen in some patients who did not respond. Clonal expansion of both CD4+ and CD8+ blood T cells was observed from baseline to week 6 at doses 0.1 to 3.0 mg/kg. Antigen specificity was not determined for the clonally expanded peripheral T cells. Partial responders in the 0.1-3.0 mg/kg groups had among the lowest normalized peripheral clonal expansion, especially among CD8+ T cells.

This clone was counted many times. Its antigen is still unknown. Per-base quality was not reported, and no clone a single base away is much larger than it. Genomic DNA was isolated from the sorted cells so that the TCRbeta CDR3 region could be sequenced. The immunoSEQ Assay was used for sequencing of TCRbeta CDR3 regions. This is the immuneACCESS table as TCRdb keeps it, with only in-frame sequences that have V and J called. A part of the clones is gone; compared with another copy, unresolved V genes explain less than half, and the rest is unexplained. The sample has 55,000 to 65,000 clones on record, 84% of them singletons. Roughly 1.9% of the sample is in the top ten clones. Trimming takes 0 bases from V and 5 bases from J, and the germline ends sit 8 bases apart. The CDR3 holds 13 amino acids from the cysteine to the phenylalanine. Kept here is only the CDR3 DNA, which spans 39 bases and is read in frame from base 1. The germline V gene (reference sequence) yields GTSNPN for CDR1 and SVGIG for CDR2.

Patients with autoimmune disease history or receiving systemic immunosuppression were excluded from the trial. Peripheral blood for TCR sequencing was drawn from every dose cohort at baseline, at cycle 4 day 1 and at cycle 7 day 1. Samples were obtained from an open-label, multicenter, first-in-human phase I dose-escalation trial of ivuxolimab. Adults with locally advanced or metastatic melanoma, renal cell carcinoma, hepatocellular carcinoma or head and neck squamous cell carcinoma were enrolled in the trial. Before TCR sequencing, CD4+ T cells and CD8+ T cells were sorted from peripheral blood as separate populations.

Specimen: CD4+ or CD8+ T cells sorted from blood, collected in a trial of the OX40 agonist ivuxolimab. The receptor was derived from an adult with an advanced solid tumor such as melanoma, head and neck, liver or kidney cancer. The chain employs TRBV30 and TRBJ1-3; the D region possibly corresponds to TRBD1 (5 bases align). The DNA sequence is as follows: TGTGCCTGGAGTGTAAGGGGCAGAAACACCATATATTTT. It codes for CAWSVRGRNTIYF. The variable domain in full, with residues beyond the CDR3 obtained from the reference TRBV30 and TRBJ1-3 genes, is SQTIHQWPATLVQPVGSPLSLECTVEGTSNPNLYWYRQAAGRGLQLLFYSVGIGQISSEVPQNLSASRPQDRQFILSSKKLLLSDSGFYLCAWSVRGRNTIYFGEGSWLTVV.